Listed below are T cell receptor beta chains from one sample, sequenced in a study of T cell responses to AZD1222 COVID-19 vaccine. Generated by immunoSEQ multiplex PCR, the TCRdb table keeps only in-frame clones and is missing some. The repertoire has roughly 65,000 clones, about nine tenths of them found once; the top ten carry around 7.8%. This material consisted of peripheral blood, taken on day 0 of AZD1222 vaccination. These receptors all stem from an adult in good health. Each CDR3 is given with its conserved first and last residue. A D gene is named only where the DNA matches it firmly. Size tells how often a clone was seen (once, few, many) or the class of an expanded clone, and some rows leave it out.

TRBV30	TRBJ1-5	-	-	TGTGCCTGGAGATTACTTCCGGACGGACAGCCCCAGCATTTT	CAWRLLPDGQPQHF
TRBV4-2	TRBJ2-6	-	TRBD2	TGTGCCAGCAGCCACCCTTTTGCGGGAGTTGTCTCTGGGGCCAACGTCCTGACTTTC	CASSHPFAGVVSGANVLTF
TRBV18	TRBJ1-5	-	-	TGTGCCAGCTCACCTACCGGACTTAGCAATCAGCCCCAGCATTTT	CASSPTGLSNQPQHF
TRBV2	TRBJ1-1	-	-	TGTGCCAGCAGTGAAATGAACACTGAAGCTTTCTTT	CASSEMNTEAFF
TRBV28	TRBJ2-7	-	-	TGTGCCAGCAGTTTACTCGAGGTAGACTCCTACGAGCAGTACTTC	CASSLLEVDSYEQYF
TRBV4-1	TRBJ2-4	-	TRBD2	TGCGCCAGCAGCCAAGAATCGCCTAGCGGGAGAATCAAAAACATTCAGTACTTC	CASSQESPSGRIKNIQYF
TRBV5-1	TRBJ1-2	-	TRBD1	TGCGCCAGCAGCTTGGGACAGGGGGCGACTGGCTACACCTTC	CASSLGQGATGYTF
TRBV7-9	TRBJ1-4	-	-	TGTGCCAGCTGTGGGAAGTGGAATGAAAGGTGTGAAAAACTGTTTTTT	CASCGKWNERCEKLFF
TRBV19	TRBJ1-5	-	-	TGTGCCAGTAGTTTCGGGAATCAGCCCCAGCATTTT	CASSFGNQPQHF
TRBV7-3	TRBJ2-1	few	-	TGTGCCAGCAGTTTCGGAGATAGGACCTACAATGAGCAGTTCTTC	CASSFGDRTYNEQFF
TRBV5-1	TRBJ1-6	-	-	TGCGCCAGCAGCTTCGATGATAGGGCTAATTCACCCCTCCACTTT	CASSFDDRANSPLHF
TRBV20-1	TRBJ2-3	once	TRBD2	TGCAGTCAGCGGGAGAGAGATACGCAGTATTTT	CSQRERDTQYF
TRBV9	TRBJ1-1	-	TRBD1	TGTGCCAGCAGCCTCGGGACAGGGTACACTGAAGCTTTCTTT	CASSLGTGYTEAFF
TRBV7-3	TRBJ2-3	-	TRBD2	TGTGCCAGCAGCTTAACCCCCTCAGTCGGGACTAGCGGGTTTACAGATACGCAGTATTTT	CASSLTPSVGTSGFTDTQYF
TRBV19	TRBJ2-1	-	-	TGTGCCAGTAGTCCCACCCCCAGCGGTGAGCAGTTCTTC	CASSPTPSGEQFF
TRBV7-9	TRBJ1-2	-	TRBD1	TGTGCCAGCAGCTTAGGCACAGGGGAGTATGGCTACACCTTC	CASSLGTGEYGYTF
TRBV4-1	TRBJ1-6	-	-	TGCGCCAGCAGCCAGGGGAGCTCCTATAATTCACCCCTCCACTTT	CASSQGSSYNSPLHF
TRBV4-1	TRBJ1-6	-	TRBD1	TGCGCCAGCAGCCAAGAGGGCGGGACAGCCAATTCACCCCTCCACTTT	CASSQEGGTANSPLHF
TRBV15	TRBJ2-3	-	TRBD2	TGTGCCACCAGCAGAGCGGGTAGCGGGAGGGGGACGTATTTT	CATSRAGSGRGTYF
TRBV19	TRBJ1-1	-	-	TGTGCCAGTTCACAGGGAGGCACTGAAGCTTTCTTT	CASSQGGTEAFF
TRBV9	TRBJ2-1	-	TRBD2	TGTGCCAGCAGCGCGCGGGAGGGCCATTATGAGCAGTTCTTC	CASSAREGHYEQFF
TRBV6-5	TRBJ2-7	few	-	TGTGCCAGCAGTAGGGACTCAGCGGGCTACGAGCAGTACTTC	CASSRDSAGYEQYF